This is a list of T cell receptor beta chains from one sample in a study of glioma-infiltrating T cells after dendritic cell vaccination. Generated by immunoSEQ multiplex PCR, the TCRdb table keeps only in-frame clones and is missing some. The top ten hold less than 7.5% of the sample, which has about 87,000 clones, 80% to 85% seen once. Sequenced here: blood, sampled after dendritic cell vaccination. The receptors come from a human donor with glioblastoma. Each CDR3 is given with its conserved first and last residue. The D gene is left open where the match is weak. Size is stated for part of the rows, as once, few or many counts, or as a class when the clone is expanded.

v_gene	d_gene	abundance	j_gene	CDR3aa	CDR3nt
TRBV6-5	.	.	TRBJ1-2	CASSYEGGQGIGYTF	TGTGCCAGCAGTTATGAGGGTGGGCAGGGGATTGGCTACACCTTC
TRBV7-2	TRBD2	.	TRBJ2-3	CASRRRGGFSTDTQYF	TGTGCCAGCAGACGACGGGGGGGTTTCTCCACAGATACGCAGTATTTT
TRBV4-1	.	.	TRBJ1-1	CASSQDPGLNTEAFF	TGCGCCAGCAGCCAAGATCCGGGGTTGAACACTGAAGCTTTCTTT
TRBV5-8	TRBD2	.	TRBJ2-5	CASSLGLAGVKTQYF	TGTGCCAGCAGCTTGGGACTAGCGGGGGTCAAGACCCAGTACTTC
TRBV4-1	.	.	TRBJ1-5	CASSAILGFNQPQHF	TGCGCCAGCAGCGCTATACTAGGCTTCAATCAGCCCCAGCATTTT
TRBV2	.	few	TRBJ1-6	CATRGARNSPLHF	TGTGCCACCAGAGGGGCTCGGAATTCACCCCTCCACTTT
TRBV5-6	.	.	TRBJ1-2	CASSSPQGRNYGYTF	TGTGCCAGCAGCTCTCCCCAAGGGAGGAACTATGGCTACACCTTC
TRBV19	.	.	TRBJ1-5	CASFGGGRGPNQPQHF	TGTGCCAGTTTCGGCGGCGGGCGGGGGCCAAATCAGCCCCAGCATTTT
TRBV5-4	.	.	TRBJ2-3	CASSSRGTDTQYF	TGTGCCAGCAGTTCCAGGGGCACAGATACGCAGTATTTT
TRBV2	.	.	TRBJ1-2	CASGDIANYGYTF	TGTGCCAGCGGGGACATTGCTAACTATGGCTACACCTTC
TRBV25-1	TRBD1	.	TRBJ1-1	CASQGAGTVEAFF	TGTGCCAGCCAGGGGGCCGGGACAGTAGAAGCTTTCTTT
TRBV9	.	once	TRBJ2-5	CASSVTTGTEGETQYF	TGTGCCAGCAGCGTAACAACCGGGACGGAGGGGGAGACCCAGTACTTC
TRBV7-9	.	.	TRBJ1-1	CASNDQGNTEAFF	TGTGCCAGCAACGACCAGGGGAACACTGAAGCTTTCTTT
TRBV29-1	.	.	TRBJ2-5	CSVRNQGIDQTQYF	TGCAGCGTTAGGAATCAGGGGATAGACCAGACCCAGTACTTC
TRBV5-4	TRBD1	.	TRBJ1-2	CASSLQGARYGYTF	TGTGCCAGCAGCTTGCAGGGGGCGAGATATGGCTACACCTTC
TRBV15	.	once	TRBJ1-2	CATSREQLPNYGYTF	TGTGCCACCAGCAGAGAACAGTTACCCAACTATGGCTACACCTTC
TRBV9	.	few	TRBJ1-2	CASSVGGAPNYGYTF	TGTGCCAGCAGCGTCGGGGGGGCCCCGAACTATGGCTACACCTTC
TRBV4-1	.	.	TRBJ2-5	CASSQNRAGPQETQYF	TGCGCCAGCAGCCAAAACAGGGCCGGTCCTCAAGAGACCCAGTACTTC
TRBV7-9	.	.	TRBJ1-5	CASSLGTADNQPQHF	TGTGCCAGCAGCTTAGGGACAGCCGATAATCAGCCCCAGCATTTT
TRBV19	TRBD1	.	TRBJ2-3	CASSSTGDSGTQYF	TGTGCCAGTAGCTCGACAGGGGACAGTGGTACGCAGTATTTT
TRBV5-8	.	.	TRBJ2-7	CASSLINSYEQYF	TGTGCCAGCAGCTTGATAAACAGCTACGAGCAGTACTTC
TRBV2	.	.	TRBJ1-2	CASSERTVDYGYTF	TGTGCCAGCAGTGAGCGCACAGTAGACTATGGCTACACCTTC
TRBV13	.	.	TRBJ2-1	CASSARYRDSNYNEQFF	TGTGCCAGCAGCGCCCGCTACCGGGACTCAAACTACAATGAGCAGTTCTTC
TRBV19	TRBD1	.	TRBJ1-2	CASNIGQGDGYTF	TGTGCCAGTAACATAGGACAGGGTGATGGCTACACCTTC
TRBV7-2	TRBD1	few	TRBJ1-4	CASSAGTGDEKLFF	TGTGCCAGCAGCGCCGGGACAGGGGATGAAAAACTGTTTTTT
TRBV29-1	TRBD2	.	TRBJ2-3	CSVIAGGTDTQYF	TGCAGCGTAATAGCGGGGGGCACAGATACGCAGTATTTT
TRBV9	TRBD1	.	TRBJ2-7	CASSANSGQGILYEQYF	TGTGCCAGCAGCGCCAACTCGGGACAGGGGATCCTCTACGAGCAGTACTTC
TRBV4-1	TRBD2	.	TRBJ2-5	CASSQDHGGRGEGQETQYF	TGCGCCAGCAGCCAAGATCATGGGGGGCGGGGGGAAGGACAAGAGACCCAGTACTTC
TRBV4-1	TRBD1	.	TRBJ2-1	CASSRPGQTNYNEQFF	TGCGCCAGCAGCCGACCGGGACAGACTAACTACAATGAGCAGTTCTTC
TRBV28	.	.	TRBJ1-5	CASSFQGTYSNQPQHF	TGTGCCAGCAGTTTCCAGGGCACTTATAGCAATCAGCCCCAGCATTTT
TRBV19	.	.	TRBJ2-3	CASSIRGPTDTQYF	TGTGCCAGTAGTATCAGGGGCCCCACAGATACGCAGTATTTT
TRBV7-9	TRBD2	.	TRBJ2-7	CASSWLRAGGIGEQYF	TGTGCCAGCAGCTGGCTAAGAGCGGGGGGGATCGGCGAGCAGTACTTC
TRBV18	.	.	TRBJ2-2	CASSPPRPGDNTGELFF	TGTGCCAGCTCACCACCACGGCCGGGGGACAACACCGGGGAGCTGTTTTTT
TRBV6-5	.	.	TRBJ2-7	CASTSGTPPNEQYF	TGTGCCAGCACCTCCGGGACTCCCCCCAACGAGCAGTACTTC